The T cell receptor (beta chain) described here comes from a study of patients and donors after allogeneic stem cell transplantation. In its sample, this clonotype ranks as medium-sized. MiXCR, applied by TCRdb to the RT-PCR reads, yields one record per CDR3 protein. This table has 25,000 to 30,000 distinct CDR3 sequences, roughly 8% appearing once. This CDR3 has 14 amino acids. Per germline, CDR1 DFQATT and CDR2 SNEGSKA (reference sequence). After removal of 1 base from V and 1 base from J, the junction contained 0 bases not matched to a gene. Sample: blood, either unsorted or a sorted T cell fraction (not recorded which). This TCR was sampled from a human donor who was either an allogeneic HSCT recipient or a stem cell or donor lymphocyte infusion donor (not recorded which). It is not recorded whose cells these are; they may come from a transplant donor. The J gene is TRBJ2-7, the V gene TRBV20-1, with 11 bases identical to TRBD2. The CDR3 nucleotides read TGCAGTGCTAGAGGACTAGCGGGGTCCTACGAGCAGTACTTC. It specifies CSARGLAGSYEQYF.